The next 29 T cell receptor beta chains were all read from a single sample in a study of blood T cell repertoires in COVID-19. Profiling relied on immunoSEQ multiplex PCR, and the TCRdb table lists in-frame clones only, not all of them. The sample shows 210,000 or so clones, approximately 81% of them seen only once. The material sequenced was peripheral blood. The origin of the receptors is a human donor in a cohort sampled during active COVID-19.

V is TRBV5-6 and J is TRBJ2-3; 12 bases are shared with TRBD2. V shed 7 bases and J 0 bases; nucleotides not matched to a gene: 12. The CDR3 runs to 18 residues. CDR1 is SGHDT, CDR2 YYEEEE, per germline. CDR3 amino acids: CASGGLAGTPLSTDTQYF. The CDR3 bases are TGTGCCAGCGGTGGACTAGCGGGGACCCCCCTCAGCACAGATACGCAGTATTTT.

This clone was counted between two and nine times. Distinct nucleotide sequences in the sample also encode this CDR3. Here the CDR3 DNA reads TGCGCCAGCAGCCTAGACAGAAACAATGAGCAGTTCTTC. It specifies CASSLDRNNEQFF. V and J are TRBV5-1 and TRBJ2-1, with D possibly TRBD1 on 5 matching bases. V gave up 4 bases and J gave up 5 bases, with 10 bases separating them. There are 13 residues in the CDR3. Germline CDR1 SGHRS, CDR2 YFSETQ.

CDR3 region: CSVWAQGITDTQYF. The CDR3 DNA is TGCAGCGTGTGGGCCCAGGGTATAACAGATACGCAGTATTTT. The rearrangement uses TRBV29-1 and TRBJ2-3; weak D call: TRBD1 (5 bases). Germline loops: CDR1 SQVTM, CDR2 ANQGSEA. This CDR3 has 14 amino acids. V lost 6 bases to trimming and J lost 3 bases, with 16 bases between them.

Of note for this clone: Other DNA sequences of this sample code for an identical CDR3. DNA of the CDR3: TGTGCCAGCAGTGGGACAGCAAATGAAAAACTGTTTTTT. Encoded protein: CASSGTANEKLFF. The rearrangement joins TRBV6-6 to TRBJ1-4; TRBD1 matches 7 bases. This CDR3 has 13 amino acids. Germline trimming cut 5 bases from V and 5 bases from J; bases unmatched to any gene: 2. Germline lookup yields CDR1 MNHNY and CDR2 SVGAGI (reference sequence).

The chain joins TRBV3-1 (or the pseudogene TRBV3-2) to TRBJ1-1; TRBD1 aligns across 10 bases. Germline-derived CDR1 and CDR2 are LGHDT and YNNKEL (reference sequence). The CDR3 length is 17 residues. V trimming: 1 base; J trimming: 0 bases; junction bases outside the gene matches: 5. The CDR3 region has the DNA TGTGCCAGCAGCCAAGGACGGACAGGGGGGTTGAACACTGAAGCTTTCTTT. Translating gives CASSQGRTGGLNTEAFF.

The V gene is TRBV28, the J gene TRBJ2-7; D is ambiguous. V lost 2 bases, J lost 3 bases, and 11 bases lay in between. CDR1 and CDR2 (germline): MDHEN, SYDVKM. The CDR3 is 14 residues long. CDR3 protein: CASSLDSQNYEQYF. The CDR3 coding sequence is TGTGCCAGCAGTTTAGATTCACAGAACTACGAGCAGTACTTC.

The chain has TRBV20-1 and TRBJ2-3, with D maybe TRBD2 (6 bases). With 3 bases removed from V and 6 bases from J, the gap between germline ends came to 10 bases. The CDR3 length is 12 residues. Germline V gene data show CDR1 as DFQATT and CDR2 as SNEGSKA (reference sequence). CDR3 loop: CSASVGGDTQYF. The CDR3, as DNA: TGCAGTGCTAGTGTTGGGGGGGATACGCAGTATTTT.

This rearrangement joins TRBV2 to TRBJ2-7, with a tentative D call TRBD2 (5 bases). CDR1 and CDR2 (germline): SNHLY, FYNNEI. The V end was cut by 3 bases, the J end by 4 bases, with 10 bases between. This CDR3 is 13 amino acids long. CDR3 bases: TGTGCCAGCAGTGAGGGCAGGAGGTACGAGCAGTACGTC. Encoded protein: CASSEGRRYEQYV.

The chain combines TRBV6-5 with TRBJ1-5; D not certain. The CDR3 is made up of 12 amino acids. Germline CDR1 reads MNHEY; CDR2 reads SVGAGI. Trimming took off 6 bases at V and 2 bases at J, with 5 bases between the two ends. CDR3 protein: CASSQGNQPQHF. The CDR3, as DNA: TGTGCCAGCAGCCAGGGCAATCAGCCCCAGCATTTT.

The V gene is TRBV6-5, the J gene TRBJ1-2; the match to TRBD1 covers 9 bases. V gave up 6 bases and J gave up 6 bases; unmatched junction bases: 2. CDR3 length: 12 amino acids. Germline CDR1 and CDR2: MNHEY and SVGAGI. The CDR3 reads CASSGTGNGYTF. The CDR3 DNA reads TGTGCCAGCAGCGGGACAGGGAATGGCTACACCTTC.

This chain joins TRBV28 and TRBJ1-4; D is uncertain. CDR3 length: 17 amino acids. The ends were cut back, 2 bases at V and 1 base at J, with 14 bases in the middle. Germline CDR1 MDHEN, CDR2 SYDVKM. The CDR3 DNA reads TGTGCCAGCAGTTTAAGTCTCGGGGTCCGAACTAATGAAAAACTGTTTTTT. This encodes CASSLSLGVRTNEKLFF.

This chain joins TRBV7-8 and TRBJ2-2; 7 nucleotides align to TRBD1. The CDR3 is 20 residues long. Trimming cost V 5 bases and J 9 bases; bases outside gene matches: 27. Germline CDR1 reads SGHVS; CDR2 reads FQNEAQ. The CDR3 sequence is CASSHFGTRSGRGSTWELFF. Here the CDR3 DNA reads TGTGCCAGCAGCCATTTTGGGACGCGGAGTGGCAGGGGGTCGACCTGGGAGCTGTTTTTT.

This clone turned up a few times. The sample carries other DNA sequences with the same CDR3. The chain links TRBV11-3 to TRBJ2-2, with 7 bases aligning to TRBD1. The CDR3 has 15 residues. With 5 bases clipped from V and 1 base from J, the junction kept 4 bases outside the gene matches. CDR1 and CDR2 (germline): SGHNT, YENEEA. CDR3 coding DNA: TGTGCCAGCAGCCTAAGGACAGGGAACACCGGGGAGCTGTTTTTT. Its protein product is CASSLRTGNTGELFF. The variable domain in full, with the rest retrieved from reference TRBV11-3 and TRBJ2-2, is EAGVVQSPRYKIIEKKQPVAFWCNPISGHNTLYWYLQNLGQGPELLIRYENEEAVDDSQLPKDRFSAERLKGVDSTLKIQPAELGDSAVYLCASSLRTGNTGELFFGEGSRLTVL.

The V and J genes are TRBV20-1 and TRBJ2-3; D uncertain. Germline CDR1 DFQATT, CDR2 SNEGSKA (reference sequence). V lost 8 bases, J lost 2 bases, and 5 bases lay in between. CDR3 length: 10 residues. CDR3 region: CSSVTDTQYF. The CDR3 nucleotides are TGCAGTTCGGTCACAGATACGCAGTATTTT.

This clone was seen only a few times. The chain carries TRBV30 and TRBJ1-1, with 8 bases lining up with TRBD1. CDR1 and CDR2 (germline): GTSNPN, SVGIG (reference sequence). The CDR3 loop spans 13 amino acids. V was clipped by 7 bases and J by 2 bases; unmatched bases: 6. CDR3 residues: CASRDRPNTEAFF. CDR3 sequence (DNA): TGTGCCTCCCGGGACAGGCCCAACACTGAAGCTTTCTTT.

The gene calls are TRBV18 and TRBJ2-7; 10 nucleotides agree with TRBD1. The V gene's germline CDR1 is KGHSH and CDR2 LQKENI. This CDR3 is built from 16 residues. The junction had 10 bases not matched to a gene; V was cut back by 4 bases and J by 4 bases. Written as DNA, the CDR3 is TGTGCCAGCTCACTCCTAGGGACAGGGGTCTTATACGAGCAGTACGTC. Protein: CASSLLGTGVLYEQYV.

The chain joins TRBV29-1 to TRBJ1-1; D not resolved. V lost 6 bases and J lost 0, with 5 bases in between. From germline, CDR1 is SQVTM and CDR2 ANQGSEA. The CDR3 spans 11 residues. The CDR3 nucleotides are TGCAGCGTACTCATGAACACTGAAGCTTTCTTT. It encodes CSVLMNTEAFF.

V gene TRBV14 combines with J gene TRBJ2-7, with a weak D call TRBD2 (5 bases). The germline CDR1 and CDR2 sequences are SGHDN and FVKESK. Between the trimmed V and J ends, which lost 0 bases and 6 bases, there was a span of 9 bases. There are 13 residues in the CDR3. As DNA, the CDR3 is TGTGCCAGCAGCCAAGATAGGAGGTCCGAGCAGTACGTC. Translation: CASSQDRRSEQYV.

CDR3: CASSTDSNTEAFF. CDR3 bases: TGTGCCAGCAGTACGGACAGTAACACTGAAGCTTTCTTT. The chain uses TRBV2 and TRBJ1-1; a weak D match, TRBD1 (6 bases). The germline V gene has CDR1 SNHLY and CDR2 FYNNEI. This CDR3 is 13 amino acids long. V was cut by 5 bases and J by 2 bases, with 9 bases left in between.

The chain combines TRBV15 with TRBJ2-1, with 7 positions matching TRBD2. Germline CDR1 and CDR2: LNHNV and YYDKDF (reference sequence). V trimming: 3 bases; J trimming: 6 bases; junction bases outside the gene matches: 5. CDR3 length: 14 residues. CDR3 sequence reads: CATSRGEGLNEQFF. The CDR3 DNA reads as TGTGCCACCAGCAGGGGGGAGGGCCTCAATGAGCAGTTCTTC.

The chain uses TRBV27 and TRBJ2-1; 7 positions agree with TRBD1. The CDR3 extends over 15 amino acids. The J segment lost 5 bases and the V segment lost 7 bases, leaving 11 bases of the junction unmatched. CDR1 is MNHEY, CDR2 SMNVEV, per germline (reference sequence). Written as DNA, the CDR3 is TGTGCCAGCAAACCTTACAGGGGTGGCCACAATGAGCAGTTCTTC. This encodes CASKPYRGGHNEQFF.

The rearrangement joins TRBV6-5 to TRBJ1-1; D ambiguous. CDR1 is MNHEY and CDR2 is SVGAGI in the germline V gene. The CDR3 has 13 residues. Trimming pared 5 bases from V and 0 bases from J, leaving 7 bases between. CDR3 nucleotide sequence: TGTGCCAGCAGTATGACAATGAACACTGAAGCTTTCTTT. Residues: CASSMTMNTEAFF.

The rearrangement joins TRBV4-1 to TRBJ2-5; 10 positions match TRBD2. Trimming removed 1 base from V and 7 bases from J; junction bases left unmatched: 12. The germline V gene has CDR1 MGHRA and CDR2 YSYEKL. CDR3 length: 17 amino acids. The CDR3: CASSQGGSSGRIGTQYF. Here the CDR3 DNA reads TGCGCCAGCAGCCAAGGGGGGAGTAGCGGGAGGATCGGGACCCAGTACTTC.

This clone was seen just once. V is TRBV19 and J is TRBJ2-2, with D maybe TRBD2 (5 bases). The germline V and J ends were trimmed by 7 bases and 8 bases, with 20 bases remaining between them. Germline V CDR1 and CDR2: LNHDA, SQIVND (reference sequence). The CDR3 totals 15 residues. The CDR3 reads CASMSHEGRFGELFF. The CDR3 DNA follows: TGTGCCAGTATGAGTCACGAGGGCCGCTTTGGGGAGCTGTTTTTT.

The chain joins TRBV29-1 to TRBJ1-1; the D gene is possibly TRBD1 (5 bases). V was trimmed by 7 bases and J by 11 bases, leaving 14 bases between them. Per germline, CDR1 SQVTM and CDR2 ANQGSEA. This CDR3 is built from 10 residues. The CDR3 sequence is CSAMDIRAFF. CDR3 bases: TGCAGCGCCATGGACATCCGGGCTTTCTTT.

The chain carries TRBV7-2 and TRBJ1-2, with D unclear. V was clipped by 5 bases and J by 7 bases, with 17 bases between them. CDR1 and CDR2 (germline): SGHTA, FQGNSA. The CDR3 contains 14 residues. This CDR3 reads CASSQREDGAGYTF. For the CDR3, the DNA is TGTGCCAGCAGCCAGCGGGAGGATGGCGCTGGCTACACCTTC.

The CDR3 sequence: CASTSRGVHGYTF. The CDR3 nucleotides read TGTGCCAGCACTTCGCGAGGTGTCCATGGCTACACCTTC. The gene calls are TRBV27 and TRBJ1-2; no firm D call. The germline V gene has CDR1 MNHEY and CDR2 SMNVEV (reference sequence). The V end lost 7 bases, the J end lost 6 bases, and 15 bases lay between the germline ends. The CDR3 is 13 amino acids.

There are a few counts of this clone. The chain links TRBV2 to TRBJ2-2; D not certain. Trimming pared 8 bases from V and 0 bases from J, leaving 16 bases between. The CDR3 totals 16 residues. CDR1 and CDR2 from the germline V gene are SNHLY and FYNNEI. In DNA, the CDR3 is TGTGCCAGCTTGCGGAGCCAACTCGCGAACACCGGGGAGCTGTTTTTT. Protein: CASLRSQLANTGELFF.

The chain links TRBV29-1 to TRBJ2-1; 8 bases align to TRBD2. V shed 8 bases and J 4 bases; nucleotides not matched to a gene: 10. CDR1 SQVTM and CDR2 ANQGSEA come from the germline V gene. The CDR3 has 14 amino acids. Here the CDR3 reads CSPTRLAGYNEQFF. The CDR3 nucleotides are TGCAGCCCTACTAGGCTAGCGGGTTACAATGAGCAGTTCTTC.